This is a list of T cell receptor beta chains from one sample in a study of yellow fever vaccine responses in identical twins. TCRdb re-derived calls from the RT-PCR reads in MiXCR, one entry per CDR3 protein. The table records fewer than 5,500 distinct CDR3 sequences, 85% of them present only once. Sequenced here: T cells from blood (PBMCs), unsorted or a sorted subset (not recorded which), sampled before or after yellow fever vaccination (not recorded which). The receptors here all came from a woman aged 18-30 years who received the yellow fever vaccine. CDR3s include the opening cysteine and the closing phenylalanine or tryptophan. D genes are given only for firm matches. Some rows mark clone size as missing; the rest say once, few, many or name a class of expanded clone.

D gene,J gene,clone size,V gene,CDR3 DNA,CDR3 protein
-,TRBJ2-7,-,TRBV7-2,TGTGCCAGCAGCGTCGGTTGGTACGAGCAGTACTTC,CASSVGWYEQYF
-,TRBJ2-1,-,TRBV29-1,TGCAGCGTTGCCTCAGGGTCCTACAATGAGCAGTTCTTC,CSVASGSYNEQFF
-,TRBJ2-3,-,TRBV11-1,TGTGCCAGCAGCTTCGGGACCTCTGGGGCAGATACGCAGTATTTT,CASSFGTSGADTQYF
TRBD1,TRBJ2-7,-,TRBV29-1,TGCAGCGTTGGCCCGGGACAGGGCAACGAGCAGTACTTC,CSVGPGQGNEQYF
-,TRBJ1-5,-,TRBV29-1,TGCAGCGCTAGTCGGGGGGGCAATCAGCCCCAGCATTTT,CSASRGGNQPQHF
-,TRBJ2-7,-,TRBV11-2,TGTGCCAGCAGCACGACTAGGATCGATGAGCAGTACTTC,CASSTTRIDEQYF
-,TRBJ2-1,-,TRBV5-6,TGTGCCAGCAGCTTGGGGACCGAGCCATACAATGAGCAGTTCTTC,CASSLGTEPYNEQFF
-,TRBJ2-3,-,TRBV6-2/TRBV6-3,TGTGCCAGCAGTTTGTTAAGGGGCCACACAGATACGCAGTATTTT,CASSLLRGHTDTQYF
-,TRBJ1-5,once,TRBV7-6,TGTGCCAGCAGCCTACAGGGTAGCAATCAGCCCCAGCATTTT,CASSLQGSNQPQHF
-,TRBJ2-3,-,TRBV4-1,TGCGCCAGCAGCCAATTCCTAGAGGGAGATACGCAGTATTTT,CASSQFLEGDTQYF